The rows below give T cell receptor beta chains drawn from one sample of a study of PD-1 blockade in classical Hodgkin lymphoma. TCRdb's table, derived via immunoSEQ multiplex PCR, lists solely in-frame clones and lacks some. The sample shows roughly 14,000 clones, approximately 58% of them seen only once. Specimen: peripheral blood mononuclear cells (PBMCs), collected at baseline. The source is a human donor with classical Hodgkin lymphoma. CDR3s include the opening cysteine and the closing phenylalanine or tryptophan. D genes are given only for firm matches. Where a row states a size, it is once, few, many or the class of an expanded clone; other rows omit it.

v_gene: TRBV29-1; d_gene: NA; j_gene: TRBJ2-5; abundance: NA; CDR3nt: TGCAGCGTTGAGGGCGGAGAGACCCAGTACTTC; CDR3aa: CSVEGGETQYF
v_gene: TRBV27; d_gene: TRBD1; j_gene: TRBJ2-5; abundance: NA; CDR3nt: TGTGCCAGCAGTTTATTTTGGACAGGGGGATCTGAGACCCAGTACTTC; CDR3aa: CASSLFWTGGSETQYF
v_gene: TRBV5-1; d_gene: TRBD2; j_gene: TRBJ2-7; abundance: medium-sized; CDR3nt: TGCGCCAGCAGCCCCTCCCTAGCGGGAGTAAGTGAGCAGTACTTC; CDR3aa: CASSPSLAGVSEQYF
v_gene: TRBV28; d_gene: NA; j_gene: TRBJ2-7; abundance: once; CDR3nt: TGTGCCAGCTGTAGGAGTTACGAGCAGTACTTC; CDR3aa: CASCRSYEQYF
v_gene: TRBV19; d_gene: NA; j_gene: TRBJ2-4; abundance: few; CDR3nt: TGTGCCAGTAGGGAGGTAGGGGCGGGCAAAAACATTCAGTACTTC; CDR3aa: CASREVGAGKNIQYF
v_gene: TRBV5-1; d_gene: NA; j_gene: TRBJ2-1; abundance: NA; CDR3nt: TGCGCCAGCAGCTTTGGACAGTTCTACAATGAGCAGTTCTTC; CDR3aa: CASSFGQFYNEQFF
v_gene: TRBV23-1; d_gene: TRBD1; j_gene: TRBJ2-2; abundance: NA; CDR3nt: TGCGCCAGCAGTCAATCTGACAGGGTAGTCACCGGGGAGCTGTTTTTT; CDR3aa: CASSQSDRVVTGELFF
v_gene: TRBV28; d_gene: TRBD2; j_gene: TRBJ2-5; abundance: NA; CDR3nt: TGTGCCAGCAGTCGTATACTAGCGCTGGAGACCCAGTACTTC; CDR3aa: CASSRILALETQYF
v_gene: TRBV5-4; d_gene: TRBD2; j_gene: TRBJ2-7; abundance: NA; CDR3nt: TGTGCCAGCAGCCCACCGGGCGTCGGGAGCGGGGGGACCCACGAGCAGTACTTC; CDR3aa: CASSPPGVGSGGTHEQYF
v_gene: TRBV7-8; d_gene: NA; j_gene: TRBJ1-4; abundance: NA; CDR3nt: TGTGCCAGCAGCTTAACGGGAAAACTGTTTTTT; CDR3aa: CASSLTGKLFF
v_gene: TRBV7-6; d_gene: TRBD2; j_gene: TRBJ2-1; abundance: NA; CDR3nt: TGTGCCAGCAGCTTAGGTAGCGGGAGTTACAATGAGCAGTTCTTC; CDR3aa: CASSLGSGSYNEQFF
v_gene: TRBV29-1; d_gene: TRBD2; j_gene: TRBJ2-3; abundance: NA; CDR3nt: TGCAGCGTCATGGGACTAGCGGGATTAGATACGCAGTATTTT; CDR3aa: CSVMGLAGLDTQYF
v_gene: TRBV30; d_gene: NA; j_gene: TRBJ2-5; abundance: few; CDR3nt: TGTGCCTGGAGTTTTGGCCTTACGACGGAGACCCAGTACTTC; CDR3aa: CAWSFGLTTETQYF
v_gene: TRBV6-1; d_gene: NA; j_gene: TRBJ2-1; abundance: NA; CDR3nt: TGTGCCAGCAGTACGGACTTCTACAATGAGCAGTTCTTC; CDR3aa: CASSTDFYNEQFF
v_gene: TRBV4-2; d_gene: TRBD1; j_gene: TRBJ1-2; abundance: NA; CDR3nt: TGTGCCAGCAGCGTACAGGGGGAATCTAACTATGGCTACACCTTC; CDR3aa: CASSVQGESNYGYTF
v_gene: TRBV29-1; d_gene: TRBD1; j_gene: TRBJ2-7; abundance: NA; CDR3nt: TGCAGCGTCTTAACCGGGACAGAAAGCTACGAGCAGTACTTC; CDR3aa: CSVLTGTESYEQYF
v_gene: TRBV14; d_gene: TRBD2; j_gene: TRBJ2-1; abundance: NA; CDR3nt: TGTGCCAGCAGCCAATGGGTAGCGGGAGTTTACAATGAGCAGTTCTTC; CDR3aa: CASSQWVAGVYNEQFF
v_gene: TRBV27; d_gene: NA; j_gene: TRBJ2-1; abundance: few; CDR3nt: TGTGCCAGCAGACGACAGGTCGCCAGCTCCTACAATGAGCAGTTCTTC; CDR3aa: CASRRQVASSYNEQFF
v_gene: TRBV27; d_gene: TRBD2; j_gene: TRBJ2-3; abundance: NA; CDR3nt: TGTGCCAGCAGCCGGACTAGCGGGAGACCATTGGATACGCAGTATTTT; CDR3aa: CASSRTSGRPLDTQYF
v_gene: TRBV21-1; d_gene: NA; j_gene: TRBJ1-1; abundance: few; CDR3nt: TGTGCCAGCAGCCCCGTGATGCGGGGGATTTTGGGCACTGAAGCTTTCTTT; CDR3aa: CASSPVMRGILGTEAFF
v_gene: TRBV2; d_gene: NA; j_gene: TRBJ1-4; abundance: NA; CDR3nt: TGTGCCAGCAGTGAATCAGGGAAGGAAAAACTGTTTTTT; CDR3aa: CASSESGKEKLFF
v_gene: TRBV28; d_gene: NA; j_gene: TRBJ2-7; abundance: NA; CDR3nt: TGTGCCAGCAGTTTAGGAATCTCGCTAGCCGCCTCCTACGAGCAGTACTTC; CDR3aa: CASSLGISLAASYEQYF
v_gene: TRBV7-8; d_gene: NA; j_gene: TRBJ1-1; abundance: NA; CDR3nt: TGTGCCAGCAGCTTAGTCGAGGGAGGCGCTTTCTTT; CDR3aa: CASSLVEGGAFF
v_gene: TRBV6-6; d_gene: NA; j_gene: TRBJ1-1; abundance: once; CDR3nt: TGTGCCAGCAGTTCCCCCCAGAGGAACACTGAAGCTTTCTTT; CDR3aa: CASSSPQRNTEAFF
v_gene: TRBV27; d_gene: NA; j_gene: TRBJ2-1; abundance: few; CDR3nt: TGTGCCAGCAGCCAAAATACTCTAGCGACCAATGAGCAGTTCTTC; CDR3aa: CASSQNTLATNEQFF
v_gene: TRBV28; d_gene: NA; j_gene: TRBJ1-2; abundance: NA; CDR3nt: TGTGCCAGCAGTCTGACACGAGGCTATGGCTACACCTTC; CDR3aa: CASSLTRGYGYTF
v_gene: TRBV6-5; d_gene: TRBD2; j_gene: TRBJ2-7; abundance: once; CDR3nt: TGTGCCAGCAGTTCAGGGAGGGGCGAGCAGTACTTC; CDR3aa: CASSSGRGEQYF
v_gene: TRBV2; d_gene: TRBD2; j_gene: TRBJ2-2; abundance: NA; CDR3nt: TGTGCCAGCAGCCCGGGACTAGCCGGCACCGGGGAGCTGTTTTTT; CDR3aa: CASSPGLAGTGELFF
v_gene: TRBV11-2; d_gene: NA; j_gene: TRBJ1-2; abundance: NA; CDR3nt: TGTGCCAGCAGCTTAGGAGGAGTCAGAAACTATGGCTACACCTTC; CDR3aa: CASSLGGVRNYGYTF
v_gene: TRBV11-2; d_gene: NA; j_gene: TRBJ2-7; abundance: few; CDR3nt: TGTGCCAGCAGCTTAGATAGTACGGACCTTTCCTACGAGCAGTACTTC; CDR3aa: CASSLDSTDLSYEQYF
v_gene: TRBV9; d_gene: TRBD1; j_gene: TRBJ1-2; abundance: NA; CDR3nt: TGTGCCAGCAGCGCGACAGGGGCAGGATATGGCTACACCTTC; CDR3aa: CASSATGAGYGYTF
v_gene: TRBV7-6; d_gene: NA; j_gene: TRBJ2-7; abundance: NA; CDR3nt: TGTGCCAGCAGCGCTGCGACTCCTACCTACGAGCAGTACTTC; CDR3aa: CASSAATPTYEQYF
v_gene: TRBV6-5; d_gene: NA; j_gene: TRBJ1-1; abundance: NA; CDR3nt: TGTGCCAGCAGTTACGCAGGGATGAACACTGAAGCTTTCTTT; CDR3aa: CASSYAGMNTEAFF
v_gene: TRBV28; d_gene: NA; j_gene: TRBJ2-7; abundance: NA; CDR3nt: TGTGCCAGCAGTCCTAATAGCGTGGAGCAGTACTTC; CDR3aa: CASSPNSVEQYF
v_gene: TRBV5-1; d_gene: TRBD1; j_gene: TRBJ2-7; abundance: NA; CDR3nt: TGCGCCAGCAGCCCGGAATGGACAGGGGCCGAGCAGTACTTC; CDR3aa: CASSPEWTGAEQYF
v_gene: TRBV18; d_gene: NA; j_gene: TRBJ1-1; abundance: NA; CDR3nt: TGTGCCAGCTCACCCCAGCTGAACACTGAAGCTTTCTTT; CDR3aa: CASSPQLNTEAFF
v_gene: TRBV9; d_gene: TRBD1; j_gene: TRBJ2-2; abundance: NA; CDR3nt: TGTGCCAGTCACTGGGGGACAGACTTCACCGGGGAGCTGTTTTTT; CDR3aa: CASHWGTDFTGELFF
v_gene: TRBV9; d_gene: TRBD2; j_gene: TRBJ2-2; abundance: NA; CDR3nt: TGTGCCAGCAGCGTAGAAACGGGAGGGACCGGGGAGCTGTTTTTT; CDR3aa: CASSVETGGTGELFF
v_gene: TRBV5-1; d_gene: NA; j_gene: TRBJ2-7; abundance: medium-sized; CDR3nt: TGCGCCAGCAGCTTGGCCCGAGACGGTGGCTACGAGCAGTACTTC; CDR3aa: CASSLARDGGYEQYF
v_gene: TRBV11-2; d_gene: TRBD1; j_gene: TRBJ2-5; abundance: few; CDR3nt: TGTGCCAGCAGCTCCGACAGGGTCGGGACCCAGTACTTC; CDR3aa: CASSSDRVGTQYF
v_gene: TRBV11-2; d_gene: TRBD1; j_gene: TRBJ1-2; abundance: NA; CDR3nt: TGTGCCAGCAGCTTAGAGCGAGCACAGGGGGGCTACACCTTC; CDR3aa: CASSLERAQGGYTF
v_gene: TRBV10-3; d_gene: TRBD1; j_gene: TRBJ2-7; abundance: NA; CDR3nt: TGTGCCATCAGTGACCCGGCGGACAGGGTTACCTACGAGCAGTACTTC; CDR3aa: CAISDPADRVTYEQYF
v_gene: TRBV11-2; d_gene: TRBD1; j_gene: TRBJ1-4; abundance: NA; CDR3nt: TGTGCCAGCAGCTTAATGAGGGGACAGGGAACCAATGAAAAACTGTTTTTT; CDR3aa: CASSLMRGQGTNEKLFF
v_gene: TRBV6-6; d_gene: TRBD1; j_gene: TRBJ1-2; abundance: NA; CDR3nt: TGTGCCAGCACCGTAGGACAGGGAACAGACTATGGCTACACCTTC; CDR3aa: CASTVGQGTDYGYTF
v_gene: TRBV18; d_gene: TRBD2; j_gene: TRBJ2-1; abundance: NA; CDR3nt: TGTGCCAGCTCACCATTGGTAGCGGGACAAGACGAGCAGTTCTTC; CDR3aa: CASSPLVAGQDEQFF
v_gene: TRBV11-1; d_gene: NA; j_gene: TRBJ1-2; abundance: NA; CDR3nt: TGTGCCAGCAGCTCCGGGACTGCTTTGTATGGCTACACCTTC; CDR3aa: CASSSGTALYGYTF
v_gene: TRBV4-2; d_gene: NA; j_gene: TRBJ1-4; abundance: NA; CDR3nt: TGTGCCAGCAGCCAACCCGGACATACTAATGAAAAACTGTTTTTT; CDR3aa: CASSQPGHTNEKLFF
v_gene: TRBV27; d_gene: NA; j_gene: TRBJ2-3; abundance: NA; CDR3nt: TGTGCCAGCAGTTTAAGGGAGGGGGGCACAGATACGCAGTATTTT; CDR3aa: CASSLREGGTDTQYF
v_gene: TRBV7-3; d_gene: NA; j_gene: TRBJ1-6; abundance: once; CDR3nt: TGTGCCAGCAGCCTGGACGTATATAATTCACCCCTCCACTTT; CDR3aa: CASSLDVYNSPLHF
v_gene: TRBV19; d_gene: NA; j_gene: TRBJ2-1; abundance: few; CDR3nt: TGTGCCAGTAGTTGGAAGAGCTCCTACAATGAGCAGTTCTTC; CDR3aa: CASSWKSSYNEQFF
v_gene: TRBV6-1; d_gene: NA; j_gene: TRBJ2-3; abundance: NA; CDR3nt: TGTGCCAGCAGTGAGCTAGCCCTAGATACGCAGTATTTT; CDR3aa: CASSELALDTQYF
v_gene: TRBV6-5; d_gene: TRBD2; j_gene: TRBJ2-7; abundance: NA; CDR3nt: TGTGCCAGCAGTTTCCGGCTAGCGGGCATTAACGAGCAGTACTTC; CDR3aa: CASSFRLAGINEQYF
v_gene: TRBV19; d_gene: NA; j_gene: TRBJ2-1; abundance: few; CDR3nt: TGTGCCGGCGAGGACGAAGGGGGTGAGCAGTTCTTC; CDR3aa: CAGEDEGGEQFF
v_gene: TRBV18; d_gene: TRBD1; j_gene: TRBJ2-7; abundance: NA; CDR3nt: TGTGCCAGCTCACCAGGGACAGGGGTCGAGCAGTACTTC; CDR3aa: CASSPGTGVEQYF
v_gene: TRBV4-1; d_gene: NA; j_gene: TRBJ2-3; abundance: NA; CDR3nt: TGCGCCAGCAGCCAAGAACTAACCGCAGATACGCAGTATTTT; CDR3aa: CASSQELTADTQYF